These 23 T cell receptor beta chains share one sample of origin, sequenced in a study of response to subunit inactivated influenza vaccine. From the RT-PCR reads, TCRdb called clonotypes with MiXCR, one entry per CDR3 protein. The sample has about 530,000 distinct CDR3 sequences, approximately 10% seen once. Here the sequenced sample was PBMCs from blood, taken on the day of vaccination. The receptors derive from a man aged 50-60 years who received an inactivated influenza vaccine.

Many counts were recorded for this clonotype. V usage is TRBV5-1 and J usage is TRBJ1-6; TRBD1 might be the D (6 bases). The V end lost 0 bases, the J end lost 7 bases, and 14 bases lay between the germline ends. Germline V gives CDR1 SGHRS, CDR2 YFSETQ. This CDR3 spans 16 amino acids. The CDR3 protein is CASSLVWGARNSPLHF. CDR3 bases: TGCGCCAGCAGCTTGGTTTGGGGGGCCCGGAATTCACCCCTCCACTTT. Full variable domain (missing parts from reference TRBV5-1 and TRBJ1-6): KAGVTQTPRYLIKTRGQQVTLSCSPISGHRSVSWYQQTPGQGLQFLFEYFSETQRNKGNFPGRFSGRQFSNSRSEMNVSTLELGDSALYLCASSLVWGARNSPLHFGNGTRLTVT.

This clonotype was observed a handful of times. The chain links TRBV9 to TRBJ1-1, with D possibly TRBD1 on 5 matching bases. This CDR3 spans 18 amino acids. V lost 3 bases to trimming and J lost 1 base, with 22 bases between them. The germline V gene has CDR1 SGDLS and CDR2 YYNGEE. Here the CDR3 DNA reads TGTGCCAGCAGCGCCTCAACCGGGGCCCCAAGGGGGAACACTGAAGCTTTCTTT. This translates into CASSASTGAPRGNTEAFF.

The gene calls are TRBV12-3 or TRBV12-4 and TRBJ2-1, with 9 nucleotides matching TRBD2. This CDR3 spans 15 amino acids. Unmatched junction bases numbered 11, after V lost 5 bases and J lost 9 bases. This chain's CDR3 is CASSPSTSGLSEQFF. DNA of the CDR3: TGTGCCAGCAGTCCAAGCACTAGCGGGTTGAGTGAGCAGTTCTTC.

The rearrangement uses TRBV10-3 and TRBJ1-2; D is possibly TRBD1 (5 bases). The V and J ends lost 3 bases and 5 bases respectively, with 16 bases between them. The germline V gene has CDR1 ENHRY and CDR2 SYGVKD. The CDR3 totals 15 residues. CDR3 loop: CAISETGADTYGYTF. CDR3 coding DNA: TGTGCCATCAGTGAAACCGGGGCCGACACGTATGGCTACACCTTC.

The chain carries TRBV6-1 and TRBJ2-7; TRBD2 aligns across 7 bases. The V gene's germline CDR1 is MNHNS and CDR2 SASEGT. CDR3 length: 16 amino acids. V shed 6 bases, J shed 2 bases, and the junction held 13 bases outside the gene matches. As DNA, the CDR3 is TGTGCCAGCAGCCCCTACAGCGGGGTTCAAGCCTACGAGCAGTACTTC. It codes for CASSPYSGVQAYEQYF.

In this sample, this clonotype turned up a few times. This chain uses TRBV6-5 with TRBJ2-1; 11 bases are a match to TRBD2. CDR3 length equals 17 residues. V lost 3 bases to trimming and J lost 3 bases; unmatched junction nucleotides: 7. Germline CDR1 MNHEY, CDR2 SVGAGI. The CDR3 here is CASSYTSGSNSYNEQFF. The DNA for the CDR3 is TGTGCCAGCAGTTATACTAGCGGGAGTAATAGCTACAATGAGCAGTTCTTC.

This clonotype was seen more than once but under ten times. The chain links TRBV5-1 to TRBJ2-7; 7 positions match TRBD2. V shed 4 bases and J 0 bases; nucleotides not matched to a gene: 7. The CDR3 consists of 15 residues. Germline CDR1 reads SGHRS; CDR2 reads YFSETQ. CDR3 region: CASSPFGGGSYEQYF. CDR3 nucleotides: TGCGCCAGCAGCCCCTTTGGCGGGGGCTCCTACGAGCAGTACTTC. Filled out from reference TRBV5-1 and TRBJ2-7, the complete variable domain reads KAGVTQTPRYLIKTRGQQVTLSCSPISGHRSVSWYQQTPGQGLQFLFEYFSETQRNKGNFPGRFSGRQFSNSRSEMNVSTLELGDSALYLCASSPFGGGSYEQYFGPGTRLTVT.

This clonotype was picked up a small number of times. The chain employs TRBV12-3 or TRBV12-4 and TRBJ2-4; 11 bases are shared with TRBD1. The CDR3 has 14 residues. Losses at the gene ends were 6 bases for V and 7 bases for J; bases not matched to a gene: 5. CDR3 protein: CASSRTGGGNIQYF. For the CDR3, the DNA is TGTGCCAGCAGCCGGACAGGGGGCGGGAACATTCAGTACTTC.

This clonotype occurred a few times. Here the CDR3 reads CASSRTGGFYGYTF. The CDR3 DNA follows: TGCGCCAGCAGCCGGACGGGGGGCTTCTATGGCTACACCTTC. J is TRBJ1-2 and V is TRBV4-1, with D perhaps TRBD1 (6 bases). Trimming took off 4 bases at V and 4 bases at J, with 13 bases between the two ends. Germline lookup yields CDR1 MGHRA and CDR2 YSYEKL. This CDR3 comprises 14 residues.

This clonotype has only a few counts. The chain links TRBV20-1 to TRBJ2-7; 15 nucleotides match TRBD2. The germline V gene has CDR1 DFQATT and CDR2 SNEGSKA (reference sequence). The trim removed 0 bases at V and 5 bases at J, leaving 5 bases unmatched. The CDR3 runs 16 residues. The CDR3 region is CSARDGTSGRPNEQYF. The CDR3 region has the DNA TGCAGTGCTAGAGATGGGACTAGCGGGAGGCCTAACGAGCAGTACTTC.

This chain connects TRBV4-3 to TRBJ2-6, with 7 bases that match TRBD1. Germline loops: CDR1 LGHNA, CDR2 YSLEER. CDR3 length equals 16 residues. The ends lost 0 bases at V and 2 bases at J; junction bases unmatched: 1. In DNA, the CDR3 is TGCGCCAGCAGCCAAGATGGACAGGCTGGGGCCAACGTCCTGACTTTC. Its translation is CASSQDGQAGANVLTF.

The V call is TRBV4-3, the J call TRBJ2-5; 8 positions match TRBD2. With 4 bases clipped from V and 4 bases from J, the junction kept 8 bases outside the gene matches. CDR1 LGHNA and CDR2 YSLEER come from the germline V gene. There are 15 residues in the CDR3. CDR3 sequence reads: CASSRGVAGRETQYF. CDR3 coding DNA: TGCGCCAGCAGCCGGGGAGTAGCGGGAAGAGAGACCCAGTACTTC.

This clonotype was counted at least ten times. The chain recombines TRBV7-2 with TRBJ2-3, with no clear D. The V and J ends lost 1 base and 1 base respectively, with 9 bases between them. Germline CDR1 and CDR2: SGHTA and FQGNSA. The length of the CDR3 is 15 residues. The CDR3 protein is CASSLGPPGTDTQYF. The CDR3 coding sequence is TGTGCCAGCAGCTTAGGCCCTCCGGGCACAGATACGCAGTATTTT.

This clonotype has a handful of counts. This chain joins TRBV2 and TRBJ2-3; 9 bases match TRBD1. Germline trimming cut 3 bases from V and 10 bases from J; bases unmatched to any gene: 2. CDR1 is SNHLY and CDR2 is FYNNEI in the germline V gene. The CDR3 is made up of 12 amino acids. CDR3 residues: CASSEGQGPQYF. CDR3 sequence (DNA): TGTGCCAGCAGTGAGGGACAGGGTCCGCAGTATTTT.

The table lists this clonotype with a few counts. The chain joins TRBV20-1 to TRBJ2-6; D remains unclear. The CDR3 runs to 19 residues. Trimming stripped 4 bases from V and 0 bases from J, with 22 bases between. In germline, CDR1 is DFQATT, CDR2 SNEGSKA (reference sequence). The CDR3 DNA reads TGCAGTGCTAAATCGTACGGAGTCAGGAGTTACTCTGGGGCCAACGTCCTGACTTTC. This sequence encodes CSAKSYGVRSYSGANVLTF.

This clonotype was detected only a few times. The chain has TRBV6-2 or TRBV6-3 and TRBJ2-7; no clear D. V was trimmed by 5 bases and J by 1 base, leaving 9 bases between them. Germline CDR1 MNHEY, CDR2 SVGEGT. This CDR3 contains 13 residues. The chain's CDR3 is CASSPIASYEQYF. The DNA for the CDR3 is TGTGCCAGCAGTCCCATAGCTTCCTACGAGCAGTACTTC.

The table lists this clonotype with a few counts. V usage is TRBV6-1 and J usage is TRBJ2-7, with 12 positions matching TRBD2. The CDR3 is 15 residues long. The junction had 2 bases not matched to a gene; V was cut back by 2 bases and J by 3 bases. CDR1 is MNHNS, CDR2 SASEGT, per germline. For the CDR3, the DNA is TGTGCCAGCAGTGAAAGGGGACTAGCGGGCTACGAGCAGTACTTC. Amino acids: CASSERGLAGYEQYF.

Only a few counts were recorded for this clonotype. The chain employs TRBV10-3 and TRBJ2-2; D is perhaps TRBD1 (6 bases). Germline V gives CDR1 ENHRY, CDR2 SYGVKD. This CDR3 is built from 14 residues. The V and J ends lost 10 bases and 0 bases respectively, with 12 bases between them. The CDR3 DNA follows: TGTGCCACCCACGGACAGCCGAACACCGGGGAGCTGTTTTTT. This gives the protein CATHGQPNTGELFF.

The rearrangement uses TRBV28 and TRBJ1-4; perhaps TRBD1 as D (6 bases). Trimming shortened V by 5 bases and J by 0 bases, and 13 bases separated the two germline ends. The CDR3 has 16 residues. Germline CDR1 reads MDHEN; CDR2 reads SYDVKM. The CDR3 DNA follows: TGTGCCAGCAGTCCCGATCGGACAGCAACTAATGAAAAACTGTTTTTT. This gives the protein CASSPDRTATNEKLFF.

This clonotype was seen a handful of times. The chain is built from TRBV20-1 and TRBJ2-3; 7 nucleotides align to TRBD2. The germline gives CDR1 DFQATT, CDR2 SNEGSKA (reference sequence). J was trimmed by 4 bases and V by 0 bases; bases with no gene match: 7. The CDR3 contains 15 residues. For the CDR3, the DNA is TGCAGTGCTAGAGATGTGGGAGGGGTAGCAGATACGCAGTATTTT. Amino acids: CSARDVGGVADTQYF.

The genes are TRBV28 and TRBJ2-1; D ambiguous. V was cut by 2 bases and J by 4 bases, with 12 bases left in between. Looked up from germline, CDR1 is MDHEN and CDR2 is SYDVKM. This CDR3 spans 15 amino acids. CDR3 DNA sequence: TGTGCCAGCAGTTTAGAATCTTTGGAATACAATGAGCAGTTCTTC. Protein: CASSLESLEYNEQFF.

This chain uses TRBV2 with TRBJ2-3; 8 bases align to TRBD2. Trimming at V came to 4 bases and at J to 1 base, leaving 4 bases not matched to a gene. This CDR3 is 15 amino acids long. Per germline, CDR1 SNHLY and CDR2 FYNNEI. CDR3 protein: CASSGGLGRTDTQYF. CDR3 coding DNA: TGTGCCAGCAGTGGGGGACTAGGGCGCACAGATACGCAGTATTTT.

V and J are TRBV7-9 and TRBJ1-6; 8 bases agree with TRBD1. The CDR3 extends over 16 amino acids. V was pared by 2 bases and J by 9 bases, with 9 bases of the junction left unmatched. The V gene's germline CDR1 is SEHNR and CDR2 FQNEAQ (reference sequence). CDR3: CASSLRTGQGGSPLHF. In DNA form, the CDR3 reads TGTGCCAGCAGCTTACGAACTGGACAGGGAGGTTCACCCCTCCACTTT.